These T cell receptor beta chains were read from a single sample in a study of blood T cell repertoires in COVID-19. Method: immunoSEQ multiplex PCR; TCRdb's copy keeps in-frame clones and lacks some. This sample has about 50,000 clones, with 75% to 90% found just once. The material sequenced was peripheral blood. The receptors originated from a human donor in a cohort sampled during active COVID-19. The donor label of this sample is uncertain. The CDR3 runs from the conserved cysteine through the conserved F or W. The D gene is left open where the match is weak. Only some rows state a clone size, as once, few, many or a class for expanded clones.

clone size,D gene,V gene,J gene,CDR3 protein,CDR3 DNA
few,NA,TRBV7-9,TRBJ1-1,CASSHGNLDTEAFF,TGTGCCAGCAGTCACGGGAATCTAGACACTGAAGCTTTCTTT
NA,NA,TRBV19,TRBJ1-1,CASSRGLNTEAFF,TGTGCCAGTAGCAGAGGGTTGAACACTGAAGCTTTCTTT
NA,NA,TRBV5-1,TRBJ1-1,CASRARTEAFF,TGCGCCAGCAGGGCTAGGACTGAAGCTTTCTTT
NA,NA,TRBV5-6,TRBJ1-2,CASSLSRGADYGYTF,TGTGCCAGCAGCTTGTCCCGCGGGGCGGACTATGGCTACACCTTC
NA,NA,TRBV5-1,TRBJ2-5,CASSLAVGGRKTQYF,TGCGCCAGCAGCTTGGCCGTCGGGGGGCGGAAGACCCAGTACTTC
few,NA,TRBV2,TRBJ2-1,CASSGGSYNEQFF,TGTGCCAGCAGTGGAGGGTCCTACAATGAGCAGTTCTTC
few,TRBD1,TRBV7-9,TRBJ2-4,CASSHPDRGPKNIQYF,TGTGCCAGCAGCCACCCGGACAGGGGGCCCAAAAACATTCAGTACTTC
NA,TRBD1,TRBV25-1,TRBJ1-1,CASSDSWTGKAFF,TGTGCCAGCAGTGATTCTTGGACAGGGAAAGCTTTCTTT
NA,NA,TRBV6-1,TRBJ2-2,CASSEFSTGELFF,TGTGCCAGCAGTGAATTCAGCACCGGGGAGCTGTTTTTT
NA,NA,TRBV9,TRBJ2-2,CASSVGGAVTGELFF,TGTGCCAGCAGCGTAGGCGGGGCAGTCACCGGGGAGCTGTTTTTT
once,NA,TRBV2,TRBJ2-6,CASTREPGANVLTF,TGTGCCAGCACGAGGGAGCCTGGGGCCAACGTCCTGACTTTC
few,TRBD1,TRBV6-4,TRBJ2-7,CARASGTVAYEQYF,TGTGCCAGGGCCTCCGGGACAGTAGCCTACGAGCAGTACTTC
NA,TRBD2,TRBV2,TRBJ2-1,CASSESLAGNEQFF,TGTGCCAGCAGTGAAAGTCTAGCGGGCAATGAGCAGTTCTTC
NA,TRBD1,TRBV23-1,TRBJ1-5,CASSKDRERNQPQHF,TGCGCCAGCAGTAAGGACAGGGAACGCAATCAGCCCCAGCATTTT
NA,TRBD2,TRBV11-2,TRBJ2-5,CASSLEDIGGDETQYF,TGTGCCAGCAGCTTAGAGGACATCGGGGGGGATGAGACCCAGTACTTC
NA,NA,TRBV7-9,TRBJ2-1,CACIGDFSYNEQFF,TGTGCCTGTATAGGGGATTTCTCCTACAATGAGCAGTTCTTC
NA,TRBD1,TRBV7-6,TRBJ1-1,CASSAVPGQGARTEAFF,TGTGCCAGCAGCGCCGTCCCGGGACAGGGGGCGAGGACTGAAGCTTTCTTT
NA,NA,TRBV5-3,TRBJ2-3,CARSFPSGLGTDTQYF,TGTGCCAGAAGCTTTCCTTCGGGACTTGGCACAGATACGCAGTATTTT
NA,NA,TRBV2,TRBJ1-1,CASTERGLGNTEAFF,TGTGCCAGCACCGAGCGGGGGTTGGGGAACACTGAAGCTTTCTTT
NA,TRBD1,TRBV6-5,TRBJ1-2,CASSYYRGGNYGYTF,TGTGCCAGCAGTTACTACAGGGGGGGAAACTATGGCTACACCTTC